The TCR beta chain under discussion was sequenced for a study of blood T cell repertoires in COVID-19. The wider study: PBMCs, B-cell-depleted T cells, or T cells provided the cDNA or gDNA that made up the material.

V was shortened by 3 bases and J by 8 bases, with 13 bases between the two germline ends. Looked up from germline, CDR1 is KGHSH and CDR2 is LQKENI. This CDR3 contains 13 residues. Assay: immunoSEQ multiplex PCR; the TCRdb copy retains only in-frame clones and omits some. The table lists 54,000 or so clones, around 87% of them singletons, with about 8.3% in the top ten. The chain couples TRBV18 to TRBJ1-2; D remains ambiguous. This clonotype was sampled from a man aged 45-65 years with active COVID-19. The sample was peripheral blood. The CDR3 spells CASSPLGKNGYTF. In nucleotides, the CDR3 is TGTGCCAGCTCACCTCTGGGCAAGAACGGCTACACCTTC. The full variable domain, with the rest looked up from reference TRBV18 and TRBJ1-2, is NAGVMQNPRHLVRRRGQEARLRCSPMKGHSHVYWYRQLPEEGLKFMVYLQKENIIDESGMPKERFSAEFPKEGPSILRIQQVVRGDSAAYFCASSPLGKNGYTFGSGTRLTVV.